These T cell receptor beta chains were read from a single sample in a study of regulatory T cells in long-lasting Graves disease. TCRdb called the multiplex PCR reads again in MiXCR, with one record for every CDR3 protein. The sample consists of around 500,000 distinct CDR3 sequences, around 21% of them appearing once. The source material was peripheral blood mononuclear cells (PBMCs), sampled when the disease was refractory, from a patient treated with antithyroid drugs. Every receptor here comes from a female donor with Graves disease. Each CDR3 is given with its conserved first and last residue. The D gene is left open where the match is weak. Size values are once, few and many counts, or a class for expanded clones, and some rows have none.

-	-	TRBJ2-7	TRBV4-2	CASSHQDASSYEQYF	TGTGCCAGCAGCCACCAGGACGCAAGCTCCTACGAGCAGTACTTC
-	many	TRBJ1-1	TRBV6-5	CASSFVGARAFF	TGTGCCAGCAGTTTTGTGGGGGCGAGGGCTTTCTTT
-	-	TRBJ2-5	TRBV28	CASSLADRMYQATQYF	TGTGCCAGCAGTTTAGCGGACAGAATGTACCAAGCGACCCAGTACTTC
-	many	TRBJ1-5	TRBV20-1	CSAGVGDQPQHF	TGCAGTGCTGGGGTAGGTGATCAGCCCCAGCATTTT
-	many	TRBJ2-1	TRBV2	CASSENSWTNNEQFF	TGTGCCAGCAGTGAAAACTCCTGGACTAACAATGAGCAGTTCTTC
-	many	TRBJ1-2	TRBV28	CASSLGEVYGYTF	TGTGCCAGCAGTCTAGGGGAGGTCTATGGCTACACCTTC
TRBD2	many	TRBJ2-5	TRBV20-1	CSARRTSGSETQYF	TGCAGTGCCAGAAGGACTAGCGGGAGTGAGACCCAGTACTTC
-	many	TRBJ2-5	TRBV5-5	CASSLVGEQETQYF	TGTGCCAGCAGCTTGGTTGGGGAGCAAGAGACCCAGTACTTC
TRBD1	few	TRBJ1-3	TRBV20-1	CSAATGVGNTIYF	TGCAGTGCAGCGACAGGGGTCGGAAACACCATATATTTT
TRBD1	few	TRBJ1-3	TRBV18	CASSKNPGGLSSGNTIYF	TGTGCCAGCTCAAAAAACCCAGGGGGCTTGAGCTCTGGAAACACCATATATTTT
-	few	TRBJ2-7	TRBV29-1	CSVVDQVRGEQYF	TGCAGCGTTGTTGACCAGGTACGGGGGGAGCAGTACTTC
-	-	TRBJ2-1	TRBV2	CASRKQSSYNEQFF	TGTGCCAGCAGGAAGCAGAGCTCCTACAATGAGCAGTTCTTC
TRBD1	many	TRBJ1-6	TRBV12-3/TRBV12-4	CASSPRDSPSSPLHF	TGTGCCAGCAGTCCCCGGGACAGCCCTTCTTCACCCCTCCACTTT
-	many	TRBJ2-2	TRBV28	CASSLWVQLSPGELFF	TGTGCCAGCAGTTTATGGGTTCAACTGTCCCCCGGGGAGCTGTTTTTT
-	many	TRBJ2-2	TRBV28	CASRRDTGELFF	TGTGCCAGCAGGCGGGACACCGGGGAGCTGTTTTTT
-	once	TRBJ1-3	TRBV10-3	CAISPTGNTIYF	TGTGCCATCAGTCCCACCGGAAACACCATATATTTT
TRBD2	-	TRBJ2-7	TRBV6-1	CASSERASGGTYEQYF	TGTGCCAGCAGTGAACGTGCTAGCGGGGGAACCTACGAGCAGTACTTC
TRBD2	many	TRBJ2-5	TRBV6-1	CASSTPGLGVTQYF	TGTGCCAGCAGTACTCCGGGACTAGGGGTGACCCAGTACTTC
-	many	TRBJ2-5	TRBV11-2	CASSLDLFEGQIQETQYF	TGTGCCAGCAGCTTAGATCTTTTTGAGGGGCAGATCCAAGAGACCCAGTACTTC
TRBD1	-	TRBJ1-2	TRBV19	CASSLPWSRGELWNGYTF	TGTGCCAGTAGCCTCCCTTGGAGCAGGGGGGAGTTGTGGAATGGCTACACCTTC
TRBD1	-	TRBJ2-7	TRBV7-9	CASSSRDRRTYEQYF	TGTGCCAGCAGCTCCCGGGACAGGAGAACCTACGAGCAGTACTTC
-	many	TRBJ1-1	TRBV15	CATSRPRAFF	TGTGCCACCAGCCGCCCAAGGGCTTTCTTT
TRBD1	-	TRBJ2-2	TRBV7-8	CASSLVGQGGTGELFF	TGTGCCAGCAGCTTAGTAGGACAGGGGGGCACCGGGGAGCTGTTTTTT
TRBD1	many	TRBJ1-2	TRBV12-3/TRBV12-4	CASSYRGHGYTF	TGTGCCAGCAGTTACAGGGGACATGGCTACACCTTC
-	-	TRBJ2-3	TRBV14	CASSRHGQSTDTQYF	TGTGCCAGCAGCCGCCACGGGCAGTCCACAGATACGCAGTATTTT
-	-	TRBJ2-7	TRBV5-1	CASSLFGGAYEQYF	TGCGCCAGCAGCTTGTTCGGCGGAGCCTATGAGCAGTACTTC
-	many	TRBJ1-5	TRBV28	CASSLLEGLYNQPQHF	TGTGCCAGCAGTTTATTGGAAGGCCTCTACAATCAGCCCCAGCATTTT